The 2 T cell receptor beta chains below all came from one sample that was sequenced in a study of T cell repertoires in cytomegalovirus infection. TCRdb reanalysed the reads using MiXCR and keeps one entry per CDR3 protein. The sample shows hundreds of thousands of distinct CDR3 sequences, approximately 31% of them seen only once. The antigens for these receptors are not known. Sequences were derived from cultured CD8+ T cells from PBMCs, sampled from culture after CMV antigen stimulation. The origin of the receptors is a human donor in good health (CMV status not recorded). Some clones in this sample may be carry-over from other donors' samples.

This sequence joins TRBV24-1 and TRBJ2-5, with D possibly TRBD2 on 5 matching bases. Trimming pared 8 bases from V and 1 base from J, leaving 16 bases between. Germline V CDR1 and CDR2: KGHDR, SFDVKD. The length of the CDR3 is 15 residues. In nucleotides, the CDR3 is TGTGCCACCATTAGGACTGGGCTCACCCAAGAGACCCAGTACTTC. It yields the protein CATIRTGLTQETQYF.

This clonotype was detected a few times. The J gene is TRBJ1-2, the V gene TRBV5-1; 11 positions match TRBD1. After removal of 3 bases from V and 8 bases from J, the junction contained 9 bases not matched to a gene. This CDR3 has 15 residues. Germline V CDR1 and CDR2: SGHRS, YFSETQ. Here the CDR3 reads CASSSRRGQGGGYTF. The CDR3 DNA follows: TGCGCCAGCAGCTCCCGCCGGGGACAGGGGGGCGGCTACACCTTC.